This TCR beta chain comes out of a study of T cell repertoires in cytomegalovirus infection. TCRdb reanalysed the reads using MiXCR and keeps one entry per CDR3 protein. The sample shows more than 650,000 distinct CDR3 sequences, 35% of them seen only once. In this sample, this clonotype turned up a few times. This TCR derives from a human donor in good health (CMV status not recorded). Some clones in this sample may be carry-over from other donors' samples. The sample taken for sequencing was PBMCs.

The CDR3 region is CAMGGEHTGELFF. The CDR3 DNA reads as TGTGCCATGGGGGGGGAGCACACCGGGGAGCTGTTTTTT. V and J are TRBV7-6 and TRBJ2-2; 7 bases are a match to TRBD2. Trimming cost V 10 bases and J 3 bases; bases outside gene matches: 5. This CDR3 is 13 amino acids long. The germline V gene has CDR1 SGHVS and CDR2 FNYEAQ.